The 4 T cell receptor beta chains below were found in one sample sequenced in a study of blood T cells in healthy people across ages. For the second PCR, which ran for about 7 to 11 cycles, a sample-barcoded 5' primer and a J-beta primer mix were used. TCRdb re-analysed the 5' RACE reads in MiXCR, keeping a single row per CDR3 protein. Of approximately 1,100,000 distinct CDR3 sequences detected, around 45% appear once; the ten largest clones hold 18%. Sequenced material: blood. These TCRs come from a woman aged 55-69 years in good health.

This chain links TRBV7-9 with TRBJ1-2, with D possibly matching TRBD1 (6 bases). The length of the CDR3 is 15 residues. Trimming stripped 7 bases from V and 0 bases from J, with 15 bases between. Germline lookup yields CDR1 SEHNR and CDR2 FQNEAQ (reference sequence). The CDR3 nucleotides are TGTGCCAGCACCGAACTGCGGACAGCTAACTATGGCTACACCTTC. Translation gives CASTELRTANYGYTF.

Concerning this clonotype itself: This may come from a read error, since a much larger clone is one base off. In nucleotides, the CDR3 is TGTGCCACCAGTGATAGACAGGGGACGACAGATACGCAGTATTTT. As protein: CATSDRQGTTDTQYF. This chain links TRBV24-1 with TRBJ2-3; 8 positions agree with TRBD1. Germline values: CDR1 KGHDR, CDR2 SFDVKD. V was clipped by 3 bases and J by 3 bases; unmatched bases: 4. This CDR3 has 15 residues.

As for this clonotype: The germline gene is not matched at one end of the junction; a read error may be the cause. The rearrangement uses TRBV20-1 and TRBJ2-7, with 7 bases lining up with TRBD1. CDR3 size: 13 residues. Germline V gives CDR1 DFQATT, CDR2 SNEGSKA (reference sequence). The CDR3: CGARTGGSYEQYF. The CDR3 nucleotides read TGCGGTGCTAGGACAGGCGGCAGTTACGAGCAGTACTTC.

This clonotype was observed a few times. The chain has TRBV6-5 and TRBJ2-5; 11 bases line up with TRBD2. This CDR3 region has 15 residues. Germline V gene lookup returns CDR1 MNHEY and CDR2 SVGAGI. The trim removed 2 bases at V and 6 bases at J, leaving 5 bases unmatched. Written as DNA, the CDR3 is TGTGCCAGCAGTTACGGTAGCGGGAGGGCTCAGACCCAGTACTTC. The encoded protein is CASSYGSGRAQTQYF.